This note documents a single T cell receptor beta chain sequence. Its antigen is unidentified. This sample stems from a study of cytomegalovirus exposure and HLA in healthy donors. General observations from the study: Sequences of the TCR beta chain were said to predict the HLA-A and HLA-B alleles of most subjects accurately. In a later analysis, TCR beta V- and J-gene trimming showed a link to a missense DCLRE1C variant. Common viral pathogens seemed, in a later analysis, to connect with several of the most significant clusters. In a later analysis, most CMV-associated TCR beta chains appeared HLA-restricted.

Both 60 Vbeta primers and 13 Jbeta primers went into the PCR. Clones were read by immunoSEQ multiplex PCR, and TCRdb kept only the in-frame ones, dropping some. Of around 210,000 clones in the sample, just under 80% are singletons; the top ten hold around 0.45%. CDR1 and CDR2 (germline): SGDLS, YYNGEE. This CDR3 is 14 amino acids long. The V segment lost 0 bases and the J segment 7 bases; nucleotides outside the gene matches: 4. Sequencing was done on a sample of PBMCs. This clonotype was sampled from a boy aged 5-17 years in good health and CMV-seronegative. The V gene is TRBV9, the J gene TRBJ2-1; 7 positions match TRBD2. CDR3 loop: CASSVETSRNEQFF. CDR3 nucleotide sequence: TGTGCCAGCAGCGTAGAGACTAGCAGGAATGAGCAGTTCTTC.